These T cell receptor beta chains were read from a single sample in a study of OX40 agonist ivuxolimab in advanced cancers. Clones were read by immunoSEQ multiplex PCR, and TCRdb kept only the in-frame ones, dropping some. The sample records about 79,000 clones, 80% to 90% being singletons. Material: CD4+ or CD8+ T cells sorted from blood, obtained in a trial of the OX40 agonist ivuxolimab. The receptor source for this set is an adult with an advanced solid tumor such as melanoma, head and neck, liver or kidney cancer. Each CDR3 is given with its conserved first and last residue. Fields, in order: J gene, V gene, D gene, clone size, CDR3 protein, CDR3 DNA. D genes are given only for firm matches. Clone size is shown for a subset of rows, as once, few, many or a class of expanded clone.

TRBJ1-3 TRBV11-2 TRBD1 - CASSSGTGFLSGNTIYF TGTGCCAGCAGCTCAGGGACAGGGTTTCTCTCTGGAAACACCATATATTTT
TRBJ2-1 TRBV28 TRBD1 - CASSSTQGVYNEQFF TGTGCCAGCAGTTCCACACAGGGGGTCTACAATGAGCAGTTCTTC
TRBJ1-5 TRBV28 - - CASRPYSNQPQHF TGTGCCAGCAGACCTTATAGCAATCAGCCCCAGCATTTT
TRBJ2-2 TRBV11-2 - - CASSPHVTGELFF TGTGCCAGCAGCCCCCATGTCACCGGGGAGCTGTTTTTT
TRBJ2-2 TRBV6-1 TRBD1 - CASSENRGFGELFF TGTGCCAGCAGTGAAAACAGGGGGTTCGGGGAGCTGTTTTTT
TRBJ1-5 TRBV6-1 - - CASSEPLGGTQPQHF TGTGCCAGCAGTGAGCCCCTTGGGGGGACTCAGCCCCAGCATTTT
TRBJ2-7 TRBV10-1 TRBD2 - CASSDAGTSGMTYEQYF TGCGCCAGCAGTGATGCCGGGACTAGCGGGATGACCTACGAGCAGTACTTC
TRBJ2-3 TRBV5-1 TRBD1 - CASSLAGGQGAADTQYF TGCGCCAGCAGCTTGGCCGGGGGACAGGGGGCCGCAGATACGCAGTATTTT
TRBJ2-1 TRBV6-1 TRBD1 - CASRTGTVYNEQFF TGTGCCAGCAGAACCGGGACAGTCTACAATGAGCAGTTCTTC
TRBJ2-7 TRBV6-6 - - CASSYRTLNYEQYF TGTGCCAGCAGTTACCGAACCCTGAACTACGAGCAGTACTTC
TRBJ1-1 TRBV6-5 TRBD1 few CASRYVDRAQKF TGTGCCAGCAGATACGTGGACAGGGCCCAGAAGTTT
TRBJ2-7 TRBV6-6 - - CASSARDGSPEQYF TGTGCCAGCAGTGCCCGGGACGGATCCCCCGAGCAGTACTTC
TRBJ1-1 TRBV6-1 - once CASSELRAPNTEAFF TGTGCCAGCAGTGAATTGAGGGCCCCGAACACTGAAGCTTTCTTT
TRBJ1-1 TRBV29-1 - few CSVQGTRADTEAFF TGCAGCGTACAGGGTACCCGAGCGGACACTGAAGCTTTCTTT
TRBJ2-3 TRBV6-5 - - CASSYSRVAAGDTQYF TGTGCCAGCAGTTACTCGCGGGTGGCAGCAGGAGATACGCAGTATTTT
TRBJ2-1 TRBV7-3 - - CASSLNPVLYNEQFF TGTGCCAGCAGCTTAAACCCTGTGCTCTACAATGAGCAGTTCTTC
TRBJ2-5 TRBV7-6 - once CASSTEVAQYF TGTGCCAGCAGCACGGAGGTGGCCCAGTACTTC
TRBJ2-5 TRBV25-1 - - CASSVAGKETQYF TGTGCCAGCAGTGTCGCAGGGAAAGAGACCCAGTACTTC
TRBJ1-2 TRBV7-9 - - CASSLAGVNDGYTF TGTGCCAGCAGCTTGGCGGGGGTCAATGATGGCTACACCTTC
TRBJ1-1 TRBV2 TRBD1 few CASRGQGGGTEAFF TGTGCCAGCAGAGGACAGGGAGGCGGCACTGAAGCTTTCTTT
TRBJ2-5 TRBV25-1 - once CASSDRTVAQGTQYF TGTGCCAGCAGTGATCGGACAGTAGCTCAAGGGACCCAGTACTTC
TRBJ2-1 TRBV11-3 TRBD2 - CASSTGGGGGNEQFF TGTGCCAGCAGCACCGGGGGGGGCGGTGGCAATGAGCAGTTCTTC
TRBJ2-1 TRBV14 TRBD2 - CASSQDDGTTYNEQFF TGTGCCAGCAGCCAAGATGATGGGACTACCTACAATGAGCAGTTCTTC
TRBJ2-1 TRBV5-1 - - CASSGTPGAGSYNEQFF TGCGCCAGCAGCGGAACGCCGGGGGCAGGATCCTACAATGAGCAGTTCTTC
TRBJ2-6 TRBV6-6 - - CARAAAGANVLTF TGTGCCAGGGCGGCAGCCGGGGCCAACGTCCTGACTTTC
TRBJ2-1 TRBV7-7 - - CASRYGEKGDEQFF TGTGCTAGCAGGTACGGGGAAAAAGGGGATGAGCAGTTCTTC
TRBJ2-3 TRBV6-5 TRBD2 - CASSATSGRTDTQYF TGTGCCAGCAGTGCGACTAGCGGGCGTACAGATACGCAGTATTTT
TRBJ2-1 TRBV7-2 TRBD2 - CASSKSGRFNEQFF TGTGCCAGCAGCAAAAGCGGGAGGTTCAATGAGCAGTTCTTC
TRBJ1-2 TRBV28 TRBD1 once CASSHQGALEVNYGYTF TGTGCCAGCAGCCATCAGGGGGCGCTGGAGGTAAACTATGGCTACACCTTC
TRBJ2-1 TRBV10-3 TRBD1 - CAISLQDRGEQFF TGTGCCATCAGCCTCCAAGACAGGGGCGAGCAGTTCTTC
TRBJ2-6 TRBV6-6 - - CASSYEWGAGANVLTF TGTGCCAGCAGTTATGAGTGGGGCGCCGGGGCCAACGTCCTGACTTTC
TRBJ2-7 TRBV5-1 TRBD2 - CASSFSGSSYEQYF TGCGCCAGCAGCTTTAGCGGGAGCTCCTACGAGCAGTACTTC
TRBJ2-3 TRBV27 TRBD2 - CASSLGSLSGRVTDTQYF TGTGCCAGCAGTTTAGGTTCCTTAAGCGGGAGGGTCACAGATACGCAGTATTTT
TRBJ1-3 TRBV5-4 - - CASSSEMGANGNTIYF TGTGCCAGCAGCTCCGAGATGGGGGCTAATGGAAACACCATATATTTT
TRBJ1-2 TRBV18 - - CASQRSANYGYTF TGTGCCAGCCAGAGATCGGCGAACTATGGCTACACCTTC
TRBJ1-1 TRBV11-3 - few CASSPRTDFMNTEAFF TGTGCCAGCAGCCCACGGACGGATTTCATGAACACTGAAGCTTTCTTT
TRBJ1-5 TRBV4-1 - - CASSQEGGFSNQPQHF TGCGCCAGCAGCCAAGAAGGGGGATTTAGCAATCAGCCCCAGCATTTT
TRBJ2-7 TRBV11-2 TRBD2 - CASSLAQRGTYEQYF TGTGCCAGCAGCTTAGCCCAGCGGGGAACCTACGAGCAGTACTTC
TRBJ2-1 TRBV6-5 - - CASSYSRGDEQFF TGTGCCAGCAGTTACTCGCGGGGTGATGAGCAGTTCTTC
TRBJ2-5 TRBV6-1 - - CASSESAGTETQYF TGTGCCAGCAGTGAGTCTGCGGGAACAGAGACCCAGTACTTC
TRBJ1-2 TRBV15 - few CATSRGHVEGSGYTF TGTGCCACCAGCAGGGGACATGTTGAGGGATCCGGCTACACCTTC
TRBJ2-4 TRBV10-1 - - CASSESAGMGIQYF TGCGCCAGCAGTGAGTCGGCAGGGATGGGCATTCAGTACTTC
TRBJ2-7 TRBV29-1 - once CSAGDASYEQYF TGCAGCGCTGGGGACGCCTCCTACGAGCAGTACTTC
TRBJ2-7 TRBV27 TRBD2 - CASSPRLAGTASYEQYF TGTGCCAGCAGTCCCCGCCTAGCGGGAACGGCGTCCTACGAGCAGTACTTC